The 2 T cell receptor beta chains below were found in one sample sequenced in a study of sequential checkpoint blockade in melanoma. This table comes from immunoSEQ multiplex PCR, and its TCRdb copy is limited to in-frame clones, with some not included. Of 15,000 to 20,000 clones listed, under 85% are singletons. Stated treatment: randomized to nivolumab then ipilimumab (arm A) or the reverse (arm B). Material: CD8+ T cells sorted from blood (inferred from file names), obtained from a patient given nivolumab and ipilimumab in sequence. These receptors were obtained from a human donor with melanoma.

This clone was seen only a few times. CDR3 DNA: TGTGCCAGCAGCTCAGACAACTACGAGCAGTACTTC. Translation: CASSSDNYEQYF. The chain has TRBV7-9 and TRBJ2-7; D remains ambiguous. This CDR3 is built from 12 residues. Trimming shortened V by 4 bases and J by 3 bases, and 7 bases separated the two germline ends. Germline CDR1 reads SEHNR; CDR2 reads FQNEAQ (reference sequence). Full variable domain (missing parts from reference TRBV7-9 and TRBJ2-7): DTGVSQNPRHKITKRGQNVTFRCDPISEHNRLYWYRQTLGQGPEFLTYFQNEAQLEKSRLLSDRFSAERPKGSFSTLEIQRTEQGDSAMYLCASSSDNYEQYFGPGTRLTVT.

This clone was seen a single time. V is TRBV27 and J is TRBJ1-2; perhaps TRBD1 as D (5 bases). The CDR3 covers 15 residues. V dropped 6 bases and J dropped 6 bases, with 20 bases sitting between them. Looked up from germline, CDR1 is MNHEY and CDR2 is SMNVEV (reference sequence). CDR3 in amino acids: CASSPGRGLSDGYTF. The CDR3 DNA reads TGTGCCAGCAGCCCAGGCCGGGGGTTAAGTGATGGCTACACCTTC.